The 24 T cell receptor beta chains below come from one sample, sequenced in a study of cytomegalovirus exposure and HLA in healthy donors. The primer mix had 60 Vbeta and 13 Jbeta primers. The method was immunoSEQ multiplex PCR; TCRdb's version includes in-frame clones alone and lacks a portion of them. The sample carries about 170,000 clones, 82% recorded once. The sample was PBMCs. The receptors stem from a girl aged 2 to 10 in good health and CMV-seropositive.

This chain links TRBV10-3 with TRBJ1-1; 9 nucleotides align to TRBD1. Germline loops: CDR1 ENHRY, CDR2 SYGVKD. The junction had 0 bases not matched to a gene; V was cut back by 3 bases and J by 4 bases. The CDR3 has 13 residues. The CDR3 spells CAISEQGATEAFF. CDR3 DNA sequence: TGTGCCATCAGTGAACAGGGGGCCACTGAAGCTTTCTTT.

This chain links TRBV7-9 with TRBJ2-2; 14 nucleotides align to TRBD2. The CDR3 is made up of 19 amino acids. Germline CDR1 is SEHNR and CDR2 is FQNEAQ (reference sequence). J was trimmed by 4 bases and V by 6 bases; bases with no gene match: 13. The CDR3 loop is CASSLTRTSGRWGTGELFF. The DNA for the CDR3 is TGTGCCAGCAGTCTGACGAGGACTAGCGGGAGGTGGGGCACCGGGGAGCTGTTTTTT.

The rearrangement links TRBV5-1 to TRBJ1-5; perhaps TRBD1 as D (6 bases). CDR1 and CDR2 (germline): SGHRS, YFSETQ. This CDR3 comprises 14 residues. Trimming removed 3 bases at V and 3 bases at J, with 10 bases between. The CDR3 DNA is TGCGCCAGCAGCTGGGGGGGGCCCAATCAGCCCCAGCATTTT. Translated: CASSWGGPNQPQHF.

The chain has TRBV5-1 and TRBJ2-3, with D perhaps matching TRBD1 (5 bases). This CDR3 spans 15 amino acids. The V gene's germline CDR1 is SGHRS and CDR2 YFSETQ. Trimming took off 5 bases at V and 2 bases at J, with 15 bases between the two ends. CDR3 protein: CASRRKGYPTDTQYF. In DNA form, the CDR3 reads TGCGCCAGCAGACGAAAGGGGTACCCCACAGATACGCAGTATTTT.

This chain connects TRBV5-1 to TRBJ2-7; D is possibly TRBD2 (6 bases). This CDR3 is built from 13 residues. The V gene's germline CDR1 is SGHRS and CDR2 YFSETQ. Trimming stripped 3 bases from V and 2 bases from J, with 9 bases between. The CDR3, as DNA: TGCGCCAGCAGCTCCTCTAGCGCCTACGAGCAGTACTTC. Amino acid sequence: CASSSSSAYEQYF.

This clone was seen a handful of times. The chain recombines TRBV28 with TRBJ2-7; 7 bases align to TRBD1. The CDR3 spans 14 residues. V dropped 6 bases and J dropped 5; count of bases not matched to a gene: 10. Germline V gene data show CDR1 as MDHEN and CDR2 as SYDVKM. The CDR3 DNA reads TGTGCCAGCAGAAGTAACAGGGGTATCAACGAGCAGTACTTC. Its protein is CASRSNRGINEQYF.

This clone was observed a single time. The CDR3 coding sequence is TGTGCCTGGAGCCATTCCCTACAGGTCTACGAGCAGTACTTC. Its translation: CAWSHSLQVYEQYF. The rearrangement uses TRBV30 and TRBJ2-7; TRBD1 is a possible D gene (5 bases). V gave up 3 bases and J gave up 3 bases, with 15 bases separating them. CDR1 and CDR2 from the germline V gene are GTSNPN and SVGIG (reference sequence). This CDR3 has 14 amino acids.

The chain carries TRBV25-1 and TRBJ1-1; the match to TRBD1 covers 7 bases. There are 13 residues in the CDR3. Looked up from germline, CDR1 is MGHDK and CDR2 is SYGVNS. Trimming cost V 7 bases and J 1 base; bases outside gene matches: 3. CDR3 loop: CASTQGRNTEAFF. CDR3 sequence (DNA): TGTGCCAGCACACAGGGGCGGAACACTGAAGCTTTCTTT.

V gene TRBV27 combines with J gene TRBJ2-3; TRBD1 is a possible D gene (6 bases). CDR3 length: 13 residues. Germline values: CDR1 MNHEY, CDR2 SMNVEV (reference sequence). Trimming took off 6 bases at V and 5 bases at J, with 12 bases between the two ends. CDR3 bases: TGTGCCAGCAGGTTCCTAGGGGGAGATACGCAGTATTTT. Translation gives CASRFLGGDTQYF.

The chain carries TRBV29-1 and TRBJ1-4; TRBD1 agrees at 7 bases. Germline V gene sequence: CDR1 SQVTM, CDR2 ANQGSEA. After removal of 4 bases from V and 7 bases from J, the junction contained 3 bases not matched to a gene. This CDR3 contains 12 residues. The CDR3 DNA reads TGCAGCGTTGGGGACAGTCTTGAAAAACTGTTTTTT. This codes for CSVGDSLEKLFF.

The CDR3 protein is CASSLSLGLTTEAFF. CDR3 DNA sequence: TGTGCCAGCAGCTTAAGTCTGGGCTTAACCACTGAAGCTTTCTTT. The V and J genes are TRBV7-9 and TRBJ1-1; D is unclear. Trimming removed 2 bases at V and 4 bases at J, with 14 bases between. The V gene's germline CDR1 is SEHNR and CDR2 FQNEAQ (reference sequence). The CDR3 has 15 residues.

The chain joins TRBV30 to TRBJ1-2; 11 nucleotides align to TRBD1. V was pared by 4 bases and J by 1 base, with 8 bases of the junction left unmatched. The CDR3 totals 16 residues. CDR1 is GTSNPN and CDR2 is SVGIG in the germline V gene (reference sequence). The CDR3, as DNA: TGTGCCTGGAATTTGGACAGGGGGCTCGTTAACTATGGCTACACCTTC. Its translation: CAWNLDRGLVNYGYTF.

This rearrangement joins TRBV7-9 to TRBJ2-5; TRBD1 matches at 7 bases. TRBJ2-7 matches the DNA end more closely, so the J call is doubtful. CDR1 is SEHNR, CDR2 FQNEAQ, per germline (reference sequence). CDR3 length equals 14 residues. The CDR3 sequence: CASSPRTGFYEQYF. CDR3 sequence (DNA): TGTGCCAGCAGCCCCAGGACAGGATTCTACGAGCAGTACTTC.

CDR3 sequence reads: CASSLDGLLILPQYNEQFF. The CDR3 bases are TGTGCCAGCAGCTTAGACGGACTATTAATTTTGCCGCAATACAATGAGCAGTTCTTC. J is TRBJ2-1 and V is TRBV7-9; D may be TRBD2 (6 bases). The CDR3 spans 19 residues. The germline gives CDR1 SEHNR, CDR2 FQNEAQ (reference sequence). V shed 1 base and J shed 4 bases, with 23 bases lying between them.

This sequence joins TRBV19 and TRBJ2-2, with TRBD2 matching 8 bases. This CDR3 has 15 amino acids. The germline V gene has CDR1 LNHDA and CDR2 SQIVND (reference sequence). The J segment lost 7 bases and the V segment lost 4 bases, leaving 8 bases of the junction unmatched. CDR3 DNA sequence: TGTGCCAGTAGTAAGCTAGCGGGCCCTAACGGGGAGCTGTTTTTT. This translates into CASSKLAGPNGELFF.

This rearrangement joins TRBV30 to TRBJ1-2, with D possibly matching TRBD1 (5 bases). CDR1 GTSNPN and CDR2 SVGIG come from the germline V gene (reference sequence). CDR3 length equals 13 residues. With 0 bases removed from V and 5 bases from J, the gap between germline ends came to 10 bases. In DNA form, the CDR3 reads TGTGCCTGGAGTGTAGGGGTAGAATATGGCTACACCTTC. This translates into CAWSVGVEYGYTF.

This sequence joins TRBV28 and TRBJ2-3; TRBD2 matches at 9 bases. Per germline, CDR1 MDHEN and CDR2 SYDVKM. This CDR3 has 15 amino acids. V lost 3 bases to trimming and J lost 7 bases; unmatched junction nucleotides: 8. CDR3 residues: CASSLGGRAGNTQYF. The CDR3 DNA reads as TGTGCCAGCAGTTTGGGCGGGAGGGCCGGAAATACGCAGTATTTT.

The J gene is TRBJ2-5, the V gene TRBV30; possibly TRBD1 for D (5 bases). The CDR3 covers 14 residues. Germline lookup yields CDR1 GTSNPN and CDR2 SVGIG (reference sequence). Trimming removed 3 bases from V and 2 bases from J, with 13 bases in between. The CDR3 DNA reads TGTGCCTGGAGCCTCAGGGAAACGCAAGAGACCCAGTACTTC. This translates into CAWSLRETQETQYF.

The CDR3 loop reads CAWSVRILSSGNTIYF. The CDR3 nucleotides read TGTGCCTGGAGTGTCAGGATTTTATCCTCTGGAAACACCATATATTTT. The V gene is TRBV30, the J gene TRBJ1-3; no reliable D call. CDR1 and CDR2 from the germline V gene are GTSNPN and SVGIG (reference sequence). V gave up 0 bases and J gave up 0 bases, with 12 bases separating them. The CDR3 consists of 16 residues.

The V gene is TRBV18, the J gene TRBJ2-5; the D gene is possibly TRBD2 (5 bases). Germline loops: CDR1 KGHSH, CDR2 LQKENI. The germline V and J ends were trimmed by 2 bases and 4 bases, with 5 bases remaining between them. The CDR3 spans 12 residues. CDR3 loop: CASSPEGETQYF. Written as DNA, the CDR3 is TGTGCCAGCTCACCAGAGGGAGAGACCCAGTACTTC.

The rearrangement uses TRBV5-1 and TRBJ2-2; D possibly corresponds to TRBD2 (5 bases). V was cut by 2 bases and J by 4 bases, with 18 bases left in between. This CDR3 region has 17 residues. Germline CDR1 reads SGHRS; CDR2 reads YFSETQ. CDR3 sequence: CASSFERPGRGTGELFF. The CDR3, as DNA: TGCGCCAGCAGCTTCGAACGCCCGGGTCGGGGCACCGGGGAGCTGTTTTTT.

This rearrangement joins TRBV7-9 to TRBJ1-2, with a tentative D call TRBD1 (5 bases). V gave up 0 bases and J gave up 4 bases, with 12 bases separating them. The CDR3 runs to 15 residues. The germline gives CDR1 SEHNR, CDR2 FQNEAQ (reference sequence). The CDR3: CASSLAGRSAYGYTF. Written as DNA, the CDR3 is TGTGCCAGCAGCTTAGCGGGGCGCAGCGCCTATGGCTACACCTTC.

V and J are TRBV27 and TRBJ1-1; 11 positions agree with TRBD1. The CDR3 sequence is 17 residues long. J gave up 4 bases and V 5 bases, and 12 bases lay outside the gene matches. Germline loops: CDR1 MNHEY, CDR2 SMNVEV (reference sequence). This CDR3 reads CASSLRTGGVRGTEAFF. Written as DNA, the CDR3 is TGTGCCAGCAGTCTCCGGACAGGGGGCGTCCGGGGCACTGAAGCTTTCTTT.

This rearrangement joins TRBV15 to TRBJ1-1; D is perhaps TRBD1 (5 bases). Germline V lookup: CDR1 LNHNV, CDR2 YYDKDF (reference sequence). The V end lost 1 base, the J end lost 2 bases, and 14 bases lay between the germline ends. This CDR3 is 16 amino acids long. The CDR3 region has the DNA TGTGCCACCAGCAGAGTAAGGGGCATGAAAAACACTGAAGCTTTCTTT. Encoded protein: CATSRVRGMKNTEAFF.